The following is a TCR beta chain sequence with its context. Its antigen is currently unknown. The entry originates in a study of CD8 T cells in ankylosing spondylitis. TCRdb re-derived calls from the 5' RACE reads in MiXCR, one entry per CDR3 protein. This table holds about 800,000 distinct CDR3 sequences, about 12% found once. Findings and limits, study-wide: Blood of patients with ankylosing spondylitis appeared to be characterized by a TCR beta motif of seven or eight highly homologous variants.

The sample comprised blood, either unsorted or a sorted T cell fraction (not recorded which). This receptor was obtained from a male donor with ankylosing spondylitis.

The CDR3 region is CAISESPSGRDEQFF. CDR3 coding DNA: TGTGCCATCAGTGAGTCGCCTAGCGGGCGGGATGAGCAGTTCTTC. V gene TRBV10-3 combines with J gene TRBJ2-1; 8 bases fit TRBD2. The CDR3 consists of 15 residues. Germline V gene sequence: CDR1 ENHRY, CDR2 SYGVKD. V lost 0 bases, J lost 8 bases, and 6 bases stayed unmatched.